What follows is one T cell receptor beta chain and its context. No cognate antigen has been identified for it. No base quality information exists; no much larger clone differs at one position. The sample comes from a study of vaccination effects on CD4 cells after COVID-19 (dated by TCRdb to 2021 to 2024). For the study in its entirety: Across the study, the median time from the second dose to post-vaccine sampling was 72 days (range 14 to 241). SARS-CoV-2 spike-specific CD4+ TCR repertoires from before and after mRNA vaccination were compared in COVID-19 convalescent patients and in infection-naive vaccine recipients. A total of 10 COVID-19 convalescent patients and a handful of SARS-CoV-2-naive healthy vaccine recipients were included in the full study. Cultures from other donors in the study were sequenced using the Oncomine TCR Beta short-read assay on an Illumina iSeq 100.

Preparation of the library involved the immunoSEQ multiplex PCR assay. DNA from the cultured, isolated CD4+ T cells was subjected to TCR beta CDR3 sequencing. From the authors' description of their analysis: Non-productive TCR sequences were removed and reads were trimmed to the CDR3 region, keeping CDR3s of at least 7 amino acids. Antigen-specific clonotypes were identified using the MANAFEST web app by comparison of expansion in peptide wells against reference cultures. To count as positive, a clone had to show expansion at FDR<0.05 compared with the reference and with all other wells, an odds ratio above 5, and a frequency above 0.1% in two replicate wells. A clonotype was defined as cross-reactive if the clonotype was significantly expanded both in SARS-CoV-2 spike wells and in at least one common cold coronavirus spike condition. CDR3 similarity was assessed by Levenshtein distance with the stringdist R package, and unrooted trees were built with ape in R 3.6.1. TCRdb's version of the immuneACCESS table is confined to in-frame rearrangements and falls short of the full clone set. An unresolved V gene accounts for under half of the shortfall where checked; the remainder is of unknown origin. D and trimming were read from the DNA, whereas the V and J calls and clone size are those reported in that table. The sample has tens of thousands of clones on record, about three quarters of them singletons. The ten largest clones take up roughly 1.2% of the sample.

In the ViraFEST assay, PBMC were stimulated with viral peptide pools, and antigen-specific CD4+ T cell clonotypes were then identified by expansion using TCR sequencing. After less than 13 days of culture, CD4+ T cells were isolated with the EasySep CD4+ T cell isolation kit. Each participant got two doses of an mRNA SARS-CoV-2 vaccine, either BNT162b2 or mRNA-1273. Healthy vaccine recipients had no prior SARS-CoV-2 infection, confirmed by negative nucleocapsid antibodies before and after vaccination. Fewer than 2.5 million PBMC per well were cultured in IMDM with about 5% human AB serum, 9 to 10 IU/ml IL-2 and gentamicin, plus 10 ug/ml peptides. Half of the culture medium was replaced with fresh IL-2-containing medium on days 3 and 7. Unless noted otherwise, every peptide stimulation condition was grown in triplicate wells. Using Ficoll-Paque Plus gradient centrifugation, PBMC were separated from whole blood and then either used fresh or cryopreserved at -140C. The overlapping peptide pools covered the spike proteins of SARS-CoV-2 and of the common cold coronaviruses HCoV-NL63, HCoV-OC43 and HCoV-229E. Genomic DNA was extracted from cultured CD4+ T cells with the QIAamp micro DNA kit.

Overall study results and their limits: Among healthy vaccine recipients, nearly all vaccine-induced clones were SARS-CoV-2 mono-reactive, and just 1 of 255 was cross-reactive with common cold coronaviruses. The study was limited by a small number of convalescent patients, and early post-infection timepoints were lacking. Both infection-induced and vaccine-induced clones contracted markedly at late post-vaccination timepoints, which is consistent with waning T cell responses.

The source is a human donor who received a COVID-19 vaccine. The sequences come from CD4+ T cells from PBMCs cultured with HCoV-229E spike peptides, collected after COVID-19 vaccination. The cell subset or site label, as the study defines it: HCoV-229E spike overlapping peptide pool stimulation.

The CDR3 protein is CASSESANYGYTF. The DNA is TGCGCCAGCAGTGAGTCAGCTAACTATGGCTACACCTTC. The chain links TRBV10-1 with TRBJ1-2; the D gene remains uncertain. V sheds 0 bases and J sheds 0 bases, leaving 2 bases between their ends. As encoded in the germline V gene (reference sequence), CDR1 is WNHNN while CDR2 is SYGVQD. The CDR3 sequence holds 13 residues, the cysteine and phenylalanine included. Only the CDR3 region is kept as DNA, spanning 39 bases read in frame from base 1.